This T cell receptor (beta chain) was identified during a study of blood T cell repertoires in COVID-19. Across the study: Sources were T cells, B-cell-depleted T cells, or PBMCs; the material itself was cDNA or gDNA.

Germline CDR1 SNHLY, CDR2 FYNNEI. The CDR3 loop spans 15 amino acids. V lost 4 bases to trimming and J lost 12 bases; unmatched junction nucleotides: 10. Methods used by the authors: Amplified reference gene primers provided the basis for estimating nucleated cell counts. The assay was immunoSEQ multiplex PCR, and TCRdb's table has in-frame clones only and misses some. V and J calls plus clone size are reproduced from that table; the DNA served to infer D and trimming. The sample has under 350,000 clones, 65% to 90% seen once. The receptor's source is a human donor in a cohort sampled during active COVID-19. The sample taken for sequencing was peripheral blood. The V call is TRBV2, the J call TRBJ2-6, with 9 bases aligning to TRBD1. Here the CDR3 reads CASSAGTGPYGVLTF. DNA for the CDR3: TGTGCCAGCAGTGCCGGGACAGGGCCTTATGGCGTCCTGACTTTC. Full variable domain (outside the CDR3, taken from reference TRBV2 and TRBJ2-6): EPEVTQTPSHQVTQMGQEVILRCVPISNHLYFYWYRQILGQKVEFLVSFYNNEISEKSEIFDDQFSVERPDGSNFTLKIRSTKLEDSAMYFCASSAGTGPYGVLTFGAGSRLTVL.